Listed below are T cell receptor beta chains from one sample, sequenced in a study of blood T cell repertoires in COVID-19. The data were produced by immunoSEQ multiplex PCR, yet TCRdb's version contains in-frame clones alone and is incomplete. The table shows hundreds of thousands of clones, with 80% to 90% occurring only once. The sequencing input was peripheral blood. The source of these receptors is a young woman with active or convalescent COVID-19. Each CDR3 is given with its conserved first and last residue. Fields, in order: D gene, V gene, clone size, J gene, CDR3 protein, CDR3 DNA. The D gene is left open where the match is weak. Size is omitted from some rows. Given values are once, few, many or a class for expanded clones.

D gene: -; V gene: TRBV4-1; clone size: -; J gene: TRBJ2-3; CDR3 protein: CASSQEGDTNTDTQYF; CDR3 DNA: TGCGCCAGCAGCCAAGAAGGGGACACCAACACAGATACGCAGTATTTT
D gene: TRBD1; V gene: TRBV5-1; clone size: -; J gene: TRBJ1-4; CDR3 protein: CASSPSGQGREKLFF; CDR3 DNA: TGCGCCAGCAGCCCAAGCGGACAGGGGAGGGAAAAACTGTTTTTT
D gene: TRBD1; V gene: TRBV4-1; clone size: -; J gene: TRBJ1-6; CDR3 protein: CASSPGTGISPLHF; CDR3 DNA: TGCGCCAGCAGCCCCGGGACAGGGATCTCACCCCTCCACTTT
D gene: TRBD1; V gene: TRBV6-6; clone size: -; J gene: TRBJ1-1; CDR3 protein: CASSRDRGLATEAFF; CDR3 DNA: TGTGCCAGCAGTCGGGACAGGGGGCTCGCCACTGAAGCTTTCTTT
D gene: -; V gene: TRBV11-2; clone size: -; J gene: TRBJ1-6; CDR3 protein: CASSSTGSSYNSPLHF; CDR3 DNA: TGTGCCAGCAGCTCGACCGGGAGCTCCTATAATTCACCCCTCCACTTT
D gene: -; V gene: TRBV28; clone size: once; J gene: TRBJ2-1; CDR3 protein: CASSWDSAPFF; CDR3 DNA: TGTGCCAGCAGTTGGGACTCGGCCCCGTTCTTC
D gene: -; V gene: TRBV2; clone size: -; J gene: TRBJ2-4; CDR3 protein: CASGGYFKAKNIQYF; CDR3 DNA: TGTGCCAGCGGGGGGTACTTTAAGGCCAAAAACATTCAGTACTTC
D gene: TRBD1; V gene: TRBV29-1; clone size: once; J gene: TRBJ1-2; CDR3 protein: CSVGSQGDTFGYTF; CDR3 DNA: TGCAGCGTTGGTTCTCAGGGGGATACGTTTGGCTACACCTTC
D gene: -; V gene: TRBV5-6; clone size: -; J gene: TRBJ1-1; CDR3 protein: CASSLMNREAFF; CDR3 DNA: TGTGCCAGCAGCTTGATGAACAGGGAAGCTTTCTTT
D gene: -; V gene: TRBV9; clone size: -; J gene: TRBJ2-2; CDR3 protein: CASSGRDSDTGELFF; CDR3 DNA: TGTGCCAGCAGCGGCCGGGACTCAGACACCGGGGAGCTGTTTTTT
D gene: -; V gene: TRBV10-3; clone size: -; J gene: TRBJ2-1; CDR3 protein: CAISGTADNEQFF; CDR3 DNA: TGTGCCATCAGTGGGACAGCAGACAATGAGCAGTTCTTC
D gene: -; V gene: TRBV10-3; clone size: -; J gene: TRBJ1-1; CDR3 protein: CAIRETQGEAFF; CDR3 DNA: TGTGCCATCAGGGAGACGCAGGGTGAAGCTTTCTTT
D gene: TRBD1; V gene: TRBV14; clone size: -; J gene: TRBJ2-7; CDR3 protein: CASSLISGTGPYEQYF; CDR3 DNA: TGTGCCAGCAGCCTGATCTCCGGGACAGGTCCCTACGAGCAGTACTTC
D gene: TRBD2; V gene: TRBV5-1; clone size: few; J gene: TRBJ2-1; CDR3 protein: CASSSHASGGNNEQFF; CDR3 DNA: TGCGCCAGCAGCTCCCATGCCAGCGGGGGGAACAATGAGCAGTTCTTC
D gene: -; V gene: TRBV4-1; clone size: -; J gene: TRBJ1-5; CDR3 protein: CASSSDSANQPQHF; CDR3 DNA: TGCGCCAGCAGCTCAGACAGTGCAAATCAGCCCCAGCATTTT
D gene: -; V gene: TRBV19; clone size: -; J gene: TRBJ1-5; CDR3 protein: CASSSGLQPQHF; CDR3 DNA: TGTGCCAGTAGTAGCGGGCTACAGCCCCAGCATTTT